This entry is about one T cell receptor (beta chain). Its antigen is unidentified. Per the germline V gene, CDR1 is SGDLS and CDR2 is YYNGEE. This CDR3 contains 16 residues. Losses at the gene ends were 0 bases for V and 4 bases for J; bases not matched to a gene: 5. This sample was included in a study of CD8 T cells in ankylosing spondylitis. General study results and limits: Reactive arthritis synovial fluid and blood were previously reported to contain some motif variants. Matched ankylosing spondylitis synovial fluid reportedly showed significant enrichment of disease-linked clones. The study identified a TCR beta motif of roughly eight highly homologous variants that appeared characteristic of ankylosing spondylitis blood.

The TCR beta libraries were generated through quantitative 5'-RACE incorporating molecular barcodes. TCRdb re-called the 5' RACE reads through MiXCR, storing one row per CDR3 protein. The sample holds around 99,000 distinct CDR3 sequences; 7.5% to 9% are singletons and the top ten take over 4.5%. The origin of this receptor is a male donor with ankylosing spondylitis or in good health (not recorded which). The source material was blood, either unsorted or a sorted T cell fraction (not recorded which). The chain couples TRBV9 to TRBJ2-3; 10 bases match TRBD2. DNA for the CDR3: TGTGCCAGCAGCGTAGCAGAGCGGGGGGGCGCAGATACGCAGTATTTT. Protein product: CASSVAERGGADTQYF.